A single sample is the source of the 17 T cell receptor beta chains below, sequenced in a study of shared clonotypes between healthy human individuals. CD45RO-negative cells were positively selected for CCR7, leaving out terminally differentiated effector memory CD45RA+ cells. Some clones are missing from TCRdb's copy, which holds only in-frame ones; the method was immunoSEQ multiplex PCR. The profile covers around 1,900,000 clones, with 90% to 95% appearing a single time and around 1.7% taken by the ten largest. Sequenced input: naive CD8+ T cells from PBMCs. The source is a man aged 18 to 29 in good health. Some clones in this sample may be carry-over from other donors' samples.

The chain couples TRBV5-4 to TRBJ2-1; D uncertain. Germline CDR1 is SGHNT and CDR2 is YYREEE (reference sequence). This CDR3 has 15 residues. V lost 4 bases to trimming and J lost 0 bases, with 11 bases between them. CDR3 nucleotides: TGTGCCAGCAGCCCCTTCACGGCCTCCTACAATGAGCAGTTCTTC. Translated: CASSPFTASYNEQFF.

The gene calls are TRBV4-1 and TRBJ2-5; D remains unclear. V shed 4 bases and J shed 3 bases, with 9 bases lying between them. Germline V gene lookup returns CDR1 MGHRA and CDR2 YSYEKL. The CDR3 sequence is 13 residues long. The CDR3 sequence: CASSPDAEETQYF. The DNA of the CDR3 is TGCGCCAGCAGCCCGGACGCTGAAGAGACCCAGTACTTC.

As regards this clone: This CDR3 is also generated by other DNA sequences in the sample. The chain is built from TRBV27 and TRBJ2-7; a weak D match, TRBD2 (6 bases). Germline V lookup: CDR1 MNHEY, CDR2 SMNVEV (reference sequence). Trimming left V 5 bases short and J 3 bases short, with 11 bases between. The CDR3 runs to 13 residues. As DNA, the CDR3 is TGTGCCAGCAGTACTGGGGGGAGCTACGAGCAGTACTTC. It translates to CASSTGGSYEQYF.

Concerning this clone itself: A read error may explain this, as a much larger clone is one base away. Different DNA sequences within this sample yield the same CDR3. DNA of the CDR3: TGTGCCAGCAGCCAGAACACCGGGGAGCTGTTTTTT. Residues: CASSQNTGELFF. J is TRBJ2-2 and V is TRBV27; D is ambiguous. This CDR3 is 12 amino acids long. V dropped 6 bases and J dropped 1 base, with 3 bases sitting between them. The germline gives CDR1 MNHEY, CDR2 SMNVEV (reference sequence).

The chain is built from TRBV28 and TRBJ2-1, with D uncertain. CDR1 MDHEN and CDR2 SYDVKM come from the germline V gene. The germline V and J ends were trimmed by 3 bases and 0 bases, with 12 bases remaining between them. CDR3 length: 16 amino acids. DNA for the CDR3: TGTGCCAGCAGTTTGAAGCGAAGAAGCTCCTACAATGAGCAGTTCTTC. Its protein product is CASSLKRRSSYNEQFF.

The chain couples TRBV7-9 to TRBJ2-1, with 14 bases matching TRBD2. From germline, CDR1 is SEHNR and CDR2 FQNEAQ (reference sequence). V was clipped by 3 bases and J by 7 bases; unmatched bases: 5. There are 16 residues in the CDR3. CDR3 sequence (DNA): TGTGCCAGCAGCTTCCCGGGACTAGCGGGAGATAATGAGCAGTTCTTC. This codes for CASSFPGLAGDNEQFF.

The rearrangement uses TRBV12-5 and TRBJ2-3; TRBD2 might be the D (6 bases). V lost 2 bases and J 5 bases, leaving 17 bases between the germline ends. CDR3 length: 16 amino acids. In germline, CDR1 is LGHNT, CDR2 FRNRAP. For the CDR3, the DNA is TGTGCTAGTGGTTTGCTGGACGGGAGAGTGGTAGATACGCAGTATTTT. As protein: CASGLLDGRVVDTQYF. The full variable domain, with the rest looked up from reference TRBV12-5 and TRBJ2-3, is DARVTQTPRHKVTEMGQEVTMRCQPILGHNTVFWYRQTMMQGLELLAYFRNRAPLDDSGMPKDRFSAEMPDATLATLKIQPSEPRDSAVYFCASGLLDGRVVDTQYFGPGTRLTVL.

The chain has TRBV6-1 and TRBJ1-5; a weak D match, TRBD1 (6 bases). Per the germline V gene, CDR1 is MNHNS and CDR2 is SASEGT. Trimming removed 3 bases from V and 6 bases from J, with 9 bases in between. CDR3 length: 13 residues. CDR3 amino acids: CASSDRGSQPQHF. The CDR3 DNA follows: TGTGCCAGCAGTGACAGGGGCAGTCAGCCCCAGCATTTT.

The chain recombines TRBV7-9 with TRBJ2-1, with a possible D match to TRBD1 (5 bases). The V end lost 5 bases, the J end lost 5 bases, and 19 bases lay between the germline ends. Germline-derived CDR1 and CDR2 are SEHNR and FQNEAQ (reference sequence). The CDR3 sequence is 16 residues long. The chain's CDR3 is CASSLPPGHLNNEQFF. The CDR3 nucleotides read TGTGCCAGCAGCCTCCCCCCAGGACACCTAAACAATGAGCAGTTCTTC.

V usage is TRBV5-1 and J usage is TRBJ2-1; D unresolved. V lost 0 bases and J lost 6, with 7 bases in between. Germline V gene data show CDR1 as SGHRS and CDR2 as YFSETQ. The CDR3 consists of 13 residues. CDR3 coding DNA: TGCGCCAGCAGCTTGGGGGCCCCCAATGAGCAGTTCTTC. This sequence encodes CASSLGAPNEQFF.

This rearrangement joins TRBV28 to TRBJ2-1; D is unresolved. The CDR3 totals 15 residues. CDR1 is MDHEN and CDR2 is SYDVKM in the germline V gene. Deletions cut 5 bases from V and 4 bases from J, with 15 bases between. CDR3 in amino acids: CASSPPRTDYNEQFF. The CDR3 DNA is TGTGCCAGCAGTCCACCTCGGACGGATTACAATGAGCAGTTCTTC. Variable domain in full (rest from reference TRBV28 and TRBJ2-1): DVKVTQSSRYLVKRTGEKVFLECVQDMDHENMFWYRQDPGLGLRLIYFSYDVKMKEKGDIPEGYSVSREKKERFSLILESASTNQTSMYLCASSPPRTDYNEQFFGPGTRLTVL.

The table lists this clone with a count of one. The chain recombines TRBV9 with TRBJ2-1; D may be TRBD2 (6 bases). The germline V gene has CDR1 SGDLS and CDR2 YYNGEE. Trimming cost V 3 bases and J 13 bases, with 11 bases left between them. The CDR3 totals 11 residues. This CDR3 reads CASSGGTDQFF. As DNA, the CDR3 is TGTGCCAGCAGCGGCGGGACTGATCAGTTCTTC.

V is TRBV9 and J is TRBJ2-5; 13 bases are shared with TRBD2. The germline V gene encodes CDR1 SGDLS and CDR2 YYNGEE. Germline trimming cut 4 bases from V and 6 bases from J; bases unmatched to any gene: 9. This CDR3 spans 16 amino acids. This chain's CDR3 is CASSRSLAGGEQTQYF. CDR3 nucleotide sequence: TGTGCCAGCAGCCGATCACTAGCGGGAGGGGAACAGACCCAGTACTTC.

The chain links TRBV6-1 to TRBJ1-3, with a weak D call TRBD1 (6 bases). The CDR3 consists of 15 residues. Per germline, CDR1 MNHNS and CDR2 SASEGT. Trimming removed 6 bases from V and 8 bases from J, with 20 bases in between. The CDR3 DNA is TGTGCCAGCAGGGCGGACAGTGCTGGCATCCACACCATATATTTT. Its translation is CASRADSAGIHTIYF.

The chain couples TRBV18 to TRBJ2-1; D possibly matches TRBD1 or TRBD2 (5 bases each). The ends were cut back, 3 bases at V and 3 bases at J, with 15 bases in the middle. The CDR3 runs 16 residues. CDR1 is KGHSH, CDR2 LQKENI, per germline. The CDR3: CASSPAGTTDYNEQFF. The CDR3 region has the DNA TGTGCCAGCTCACCGGCCGGGACCACCGACTACAATGAGCAGTTCTTC.

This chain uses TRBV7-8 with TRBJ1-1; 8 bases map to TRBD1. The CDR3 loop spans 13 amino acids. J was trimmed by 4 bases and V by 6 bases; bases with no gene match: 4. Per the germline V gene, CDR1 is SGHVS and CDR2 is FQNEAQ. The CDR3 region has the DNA TGTGCCAGCAGAATACAGGGGGGCACTGAAGCTTTCTTT. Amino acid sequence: CASRIQGGTEAFF.

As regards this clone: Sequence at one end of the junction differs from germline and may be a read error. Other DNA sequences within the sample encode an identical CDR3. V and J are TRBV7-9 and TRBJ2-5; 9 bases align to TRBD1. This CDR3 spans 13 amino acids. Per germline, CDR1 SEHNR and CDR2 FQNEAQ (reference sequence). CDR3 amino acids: CASRGQGKETQYF. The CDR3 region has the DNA TGTGCCAGCAGAGGACAGGGGAAAGAAACCCAGTACTTC.